What follows are 18 T cell receptor beta chains derived from one specimen sequenced in a study of T cell changes during pregnancy in multiple sclerosis. Libraries were prepared by immunoSEQ multiplex PCR; TCRdb keeps only in-frame clonotypes and omits some of them. Of approximately 60,000 clones in the sample, approximately 90% are singletons; the top ten hold about 2.3%. Material: peripheral blood, obtained in the first trimester of pregnancy. These receptors were collected from a female donor with multiple sclerosis, enrolled in a pregnancy study.

This chain uses TRBV19 with TRBJ1-5; the D is unclear. The germline V and J ends were trimmed by 6 bases and 7 bases, with 13 bases remaining between them. The CDR3 has 13 amino acids. Germline values: CDR1 LNHDA, CDR2 SQIVND (reference sequence). The CDR3: CASSKTAVQPQHF. The CDR3 nucleotides read TGTGCCAGTAGCAAAACAGCGGTCCAGCCCCAGCATTTT.

The chain uses TRBV4-1 and TRBJ2-2, with D possibly matching TRBD2 (5 bases). V was shortened by 0 bases and J by 3 bases, with 11 bases between the two germline ends. The germline gives CDR1 MGHRA, CDR2 YSYEKL. The CDR3 is 16 amino acids. CDR3 sequence (DNA): TGCGCCAGCAGCCAAGAGGGCGGGTGGGACACCGGGGAGCTGTTTTTT. Translating it yields CASSQEGGWDTGELFF.

The V and J genes are TRBV11-1 and TRBJ1-1; no clear D. The CDR3 is 13 amino acids. V was pared by 5 bases and J by 1 base, with 8 bases between. Germline V CDR1 and CDR2: SGHAT, FQDESV (reference sequence). The CDR3 coding sequence is TGTGCCAGCAGCCTACAGCAGAACACTGAAGCTTTCTTT. Translated, it gives CASSLQQNTEAFF.

The chain uses TRBV6-5 and TRBJ2-3; D may be TRBD1 (6 bases). Germline CDR1 is MNHEY and CDR2 is SVGAGI. The CDR3 contains 14 residues. V was clipped by 6 bases and J by 6 bases, with 16 bases between them. The CDR3 sequence: CASSLDSRLDTQYF. CDR3 nucleotides: TGTGCCAGCAGCTTGGACAGTAGGTTGGATACGCAGTATTTT.

The chain has TRBV7-3 and TRBJ2-2; 7 nucleotides align to TRBD2. The CDR3 totals 15 residues. Germline assignment: CDR1 SGHTA and CDR2 FQGTGA. V lost 4 bases and J lost 2; bases outside the gene matches: 4. CDR3 amino acids: CASSSKRDNTGELFF. The DNA for the CDR3 is TGTGCCAGCAGCTCGAAGCGGGACAACACCGGGGAGCTGTTTTTT.

The chain uses TRBV28 and TRBJ2-7; D remains unclear. CDR3 length equals 15 residues. V shed 2 bases and J shed 3 bases, with 14 bases lying between them. Germline loops: CDR1 MDHEN, CDR2 SYDVKM. The CDR3 DNA sequence: TGTGCCAGCAGTTTAAGCCAAGCGCGGTACTACGAGCAGTACTTC. Its protein is CASSLSQARYYEQYF.

The sample holds a few counts of this clone. The chain carries TRBV14 and TRBJ2-7, with 7 positions matching TRBD1. After removal of 0 bases from V and 5 bases from J, the junction contained 7 bases not matched to a gene. Germline assignment: CDR1 SGHDN and CDR2 FVKESK. This CDR3 has 15 residues. DNA for the CDR3: TGTGCCAGCAGCCAAGAACGACAGGGATATCACGAGCAGTACTTC. Translated: CASSQERQGYHEQYF.

The CDR3 region is CASSYSLTGGWVEQYF. CDR3 coding DNA: TGTGCCAGCAGTTACTCGTTAACAGGGGGCTGGGTCGAGCAGTACTTC. This rearrangement joins TRBV6-5 to TRBJ2-7; 9 nucleotides agree with TRBD1. The V segment lost 0 bases and the J segment 6 bases; nucleotides outside the gene matches: 9. Germline V gene lookup returns CDR1 MNHEY and CDR2 SVGAGI. There are 16 residues in the CDR3.

This chain connects TRBV5-1 to TRBJ2-1; TRBD1 might be the D (6 bases). CDR3 size: 14 residues. Trimming left V 3 bases short and J 5 bases short, with 12 bases between. Looked up from germline, CDR1 is SGHRS and CDR2 is YFSETQ. The DNA of the CDR3 is TGCGCCAGCAGCTCAGGACAGCTAGACAATGAGCAGTTCTTC. Protein product: CASSSGQLDNEQFF.

The V and J genes are TRBV10-3 and TRBJ2-1; the match to TRBD2 covers 13 bases. V lost 6 bases to trimming and J lost 8 bases; unmatched junction nucleotides: 13. The CDR3 has 17 amino acids. Looked up from germline, CDR1 is ENHRY and CDR2 is SYGVKD. The CDR3 spells CAISGLAGALEVHEQFF. The CDR3, as DNA: TGTGCCATCAGCGGACTAGCGGGAGCTCTCGAAGTCCATGAGCAGTTCTTC.

The rearrangement joins TRBV29-1 to TRBJ2-1; 11 bases are a match to TRBD2. In germline, CDR1 is SQVTM, CDR2 ANQGSEA. The CDR3 has 15 amino acids. Germline trimming cut 6 bases from V and 1 base from J; bases unmatched to any gene: 5. For the CDR3, the DNA is TGCAGCGTCGCAGGGACTAGCGGTTCCTACAATGAGCAGTTCTTC. It encodes CSVAGTSGSYNEQFF.

This clone showed up just once. The chain couples TRBV6-5 to TRBJ2-2; tentative D call: TRBD2 (6 bases). CDR3 length: 15 amino acids. Trimming stripped 0 bases from V and 4 bases from J, with 9 bases between. Germline V lookup: CDR1 MNHEY, CDR2 SVGAGI. The CDR3 spells CASSYSGLTTGELFF. The CDR3 DNA reads TGTGCCAGCAGTTACTCGGGACTTACCACCGGGGAGCTGTTTTTT.

The count of this clone is one. CDR3 amino acids: CATSRPGQGDGANVLTF. CDR3 nucleotide sequence: TGTGCCACCAGCAGGCCGGGACAGGGCGACGGGGCCAACGTCCTGACTTTC. The rearrangement links TRBV15 to TRBJ2-6, with 9 bases matching TRBD1. Germline-derived CDR1 and CDR2 are LNHNV and YYDKDF (reference sequence). The CDR3 sequence is 17 residues long. Germline trimming cut 3 bases from V and 4 bases from J; bases unmatched to any gene: 7.

This clone was observed a single time. The V gene is TRBV28, the J gene TRBJ2-7; D gene ambiguous. Trimming shortened V by 2 bases and J by 7 bases, and 6 bases separated the two germline ends. The CDR3 consists of 11 residues. Germline V gene lookup returns CDR1 MDHEN and CDR2 SYDVKM. This chain's CDR3 is CASSLGQEQYF. The CDR3, as DNA: TGTGCCAGCAGTTTAGGCCAGGAGCAGTACTTC.

This chain links TRBV6-5 with TRBJ2-3, with 7 bases matching TRBD2. The germline CDR1 and CDR2 sequences are MNHEY and SVGAGI. This CDR3 comprises 14 residues. The ends lost 5 bases at V and 4 bases at J; junction bases unmatched: 6. The CDR3 sequence is CASSAGVAADTQYF. Written as DNA, the CDR3 is TGTGCCAGCAGTGCGGGGGTAGCTGCAGATACGCAGTATTTT.

The V gene is TRBV5-4, the J gene TRBJ2-7; TRBD2 is a possible D gene (5 bases). This CDR3 has 12 residues. V was trimmed by 4 bases and J by 7 bases, leaving 12 bases between them. The germline V gene has CDR1 SGHNT and CDR2 YYREEE (reference sequence). In DNA form, the CDR3 reads TGTGCCAGCAGCGAGGACCGGAGGGAGCAGTACTTC. Translation gives CASSEDRREQYF.

The chain combines TRBV5-4 with TRBJ2-2; possible D gene TRBD2, 6 bases. This CDR3 is built from 13 residues. Per germline, CDR1 SGHNT and CDR2 YYREEE (reference sequence). Trimming removed 4 bases at V and 10 bases at J, with 14 bases between. CDR3 protein: CASSQSSSVELFF. The DNA of the CDR3 is TGTGCCAGCAGCCAATCTTCTAGCGTGGAGCTGTTTTTT. The full variable domain, in which reference TRBV5-4 and TRBJ2-2 provide the parts outside the CDR3, is ETGVTQSPTHLIKTRGQQVTLRCSSQSGHNTVSWYQQALGQGPQFIFQYYREEENGRGNFPPRFSGLQFPNYSSELNVNALELDDSALYLCASSQSSSVELFFGEGSRLTVL.

The V call is TRBV19, the J call TRBJ2-7; TRBD2 agrees at 11 bases. The CDR3 extends over 16 amino acids. With 6 bases clipped from V and 5 bases from J, the junction kept 12 bases outside the gene matches. CDR1 and CDR2 (germline): LNHDA, SQIVND (reference sequence). CDR3 DNA sequence: TGTGCCAGTAGCGAACTAACTAGCGGGAGTTTTAACGAGCAGTACTTC. This codes for CASSELTSGSFNEQYF.